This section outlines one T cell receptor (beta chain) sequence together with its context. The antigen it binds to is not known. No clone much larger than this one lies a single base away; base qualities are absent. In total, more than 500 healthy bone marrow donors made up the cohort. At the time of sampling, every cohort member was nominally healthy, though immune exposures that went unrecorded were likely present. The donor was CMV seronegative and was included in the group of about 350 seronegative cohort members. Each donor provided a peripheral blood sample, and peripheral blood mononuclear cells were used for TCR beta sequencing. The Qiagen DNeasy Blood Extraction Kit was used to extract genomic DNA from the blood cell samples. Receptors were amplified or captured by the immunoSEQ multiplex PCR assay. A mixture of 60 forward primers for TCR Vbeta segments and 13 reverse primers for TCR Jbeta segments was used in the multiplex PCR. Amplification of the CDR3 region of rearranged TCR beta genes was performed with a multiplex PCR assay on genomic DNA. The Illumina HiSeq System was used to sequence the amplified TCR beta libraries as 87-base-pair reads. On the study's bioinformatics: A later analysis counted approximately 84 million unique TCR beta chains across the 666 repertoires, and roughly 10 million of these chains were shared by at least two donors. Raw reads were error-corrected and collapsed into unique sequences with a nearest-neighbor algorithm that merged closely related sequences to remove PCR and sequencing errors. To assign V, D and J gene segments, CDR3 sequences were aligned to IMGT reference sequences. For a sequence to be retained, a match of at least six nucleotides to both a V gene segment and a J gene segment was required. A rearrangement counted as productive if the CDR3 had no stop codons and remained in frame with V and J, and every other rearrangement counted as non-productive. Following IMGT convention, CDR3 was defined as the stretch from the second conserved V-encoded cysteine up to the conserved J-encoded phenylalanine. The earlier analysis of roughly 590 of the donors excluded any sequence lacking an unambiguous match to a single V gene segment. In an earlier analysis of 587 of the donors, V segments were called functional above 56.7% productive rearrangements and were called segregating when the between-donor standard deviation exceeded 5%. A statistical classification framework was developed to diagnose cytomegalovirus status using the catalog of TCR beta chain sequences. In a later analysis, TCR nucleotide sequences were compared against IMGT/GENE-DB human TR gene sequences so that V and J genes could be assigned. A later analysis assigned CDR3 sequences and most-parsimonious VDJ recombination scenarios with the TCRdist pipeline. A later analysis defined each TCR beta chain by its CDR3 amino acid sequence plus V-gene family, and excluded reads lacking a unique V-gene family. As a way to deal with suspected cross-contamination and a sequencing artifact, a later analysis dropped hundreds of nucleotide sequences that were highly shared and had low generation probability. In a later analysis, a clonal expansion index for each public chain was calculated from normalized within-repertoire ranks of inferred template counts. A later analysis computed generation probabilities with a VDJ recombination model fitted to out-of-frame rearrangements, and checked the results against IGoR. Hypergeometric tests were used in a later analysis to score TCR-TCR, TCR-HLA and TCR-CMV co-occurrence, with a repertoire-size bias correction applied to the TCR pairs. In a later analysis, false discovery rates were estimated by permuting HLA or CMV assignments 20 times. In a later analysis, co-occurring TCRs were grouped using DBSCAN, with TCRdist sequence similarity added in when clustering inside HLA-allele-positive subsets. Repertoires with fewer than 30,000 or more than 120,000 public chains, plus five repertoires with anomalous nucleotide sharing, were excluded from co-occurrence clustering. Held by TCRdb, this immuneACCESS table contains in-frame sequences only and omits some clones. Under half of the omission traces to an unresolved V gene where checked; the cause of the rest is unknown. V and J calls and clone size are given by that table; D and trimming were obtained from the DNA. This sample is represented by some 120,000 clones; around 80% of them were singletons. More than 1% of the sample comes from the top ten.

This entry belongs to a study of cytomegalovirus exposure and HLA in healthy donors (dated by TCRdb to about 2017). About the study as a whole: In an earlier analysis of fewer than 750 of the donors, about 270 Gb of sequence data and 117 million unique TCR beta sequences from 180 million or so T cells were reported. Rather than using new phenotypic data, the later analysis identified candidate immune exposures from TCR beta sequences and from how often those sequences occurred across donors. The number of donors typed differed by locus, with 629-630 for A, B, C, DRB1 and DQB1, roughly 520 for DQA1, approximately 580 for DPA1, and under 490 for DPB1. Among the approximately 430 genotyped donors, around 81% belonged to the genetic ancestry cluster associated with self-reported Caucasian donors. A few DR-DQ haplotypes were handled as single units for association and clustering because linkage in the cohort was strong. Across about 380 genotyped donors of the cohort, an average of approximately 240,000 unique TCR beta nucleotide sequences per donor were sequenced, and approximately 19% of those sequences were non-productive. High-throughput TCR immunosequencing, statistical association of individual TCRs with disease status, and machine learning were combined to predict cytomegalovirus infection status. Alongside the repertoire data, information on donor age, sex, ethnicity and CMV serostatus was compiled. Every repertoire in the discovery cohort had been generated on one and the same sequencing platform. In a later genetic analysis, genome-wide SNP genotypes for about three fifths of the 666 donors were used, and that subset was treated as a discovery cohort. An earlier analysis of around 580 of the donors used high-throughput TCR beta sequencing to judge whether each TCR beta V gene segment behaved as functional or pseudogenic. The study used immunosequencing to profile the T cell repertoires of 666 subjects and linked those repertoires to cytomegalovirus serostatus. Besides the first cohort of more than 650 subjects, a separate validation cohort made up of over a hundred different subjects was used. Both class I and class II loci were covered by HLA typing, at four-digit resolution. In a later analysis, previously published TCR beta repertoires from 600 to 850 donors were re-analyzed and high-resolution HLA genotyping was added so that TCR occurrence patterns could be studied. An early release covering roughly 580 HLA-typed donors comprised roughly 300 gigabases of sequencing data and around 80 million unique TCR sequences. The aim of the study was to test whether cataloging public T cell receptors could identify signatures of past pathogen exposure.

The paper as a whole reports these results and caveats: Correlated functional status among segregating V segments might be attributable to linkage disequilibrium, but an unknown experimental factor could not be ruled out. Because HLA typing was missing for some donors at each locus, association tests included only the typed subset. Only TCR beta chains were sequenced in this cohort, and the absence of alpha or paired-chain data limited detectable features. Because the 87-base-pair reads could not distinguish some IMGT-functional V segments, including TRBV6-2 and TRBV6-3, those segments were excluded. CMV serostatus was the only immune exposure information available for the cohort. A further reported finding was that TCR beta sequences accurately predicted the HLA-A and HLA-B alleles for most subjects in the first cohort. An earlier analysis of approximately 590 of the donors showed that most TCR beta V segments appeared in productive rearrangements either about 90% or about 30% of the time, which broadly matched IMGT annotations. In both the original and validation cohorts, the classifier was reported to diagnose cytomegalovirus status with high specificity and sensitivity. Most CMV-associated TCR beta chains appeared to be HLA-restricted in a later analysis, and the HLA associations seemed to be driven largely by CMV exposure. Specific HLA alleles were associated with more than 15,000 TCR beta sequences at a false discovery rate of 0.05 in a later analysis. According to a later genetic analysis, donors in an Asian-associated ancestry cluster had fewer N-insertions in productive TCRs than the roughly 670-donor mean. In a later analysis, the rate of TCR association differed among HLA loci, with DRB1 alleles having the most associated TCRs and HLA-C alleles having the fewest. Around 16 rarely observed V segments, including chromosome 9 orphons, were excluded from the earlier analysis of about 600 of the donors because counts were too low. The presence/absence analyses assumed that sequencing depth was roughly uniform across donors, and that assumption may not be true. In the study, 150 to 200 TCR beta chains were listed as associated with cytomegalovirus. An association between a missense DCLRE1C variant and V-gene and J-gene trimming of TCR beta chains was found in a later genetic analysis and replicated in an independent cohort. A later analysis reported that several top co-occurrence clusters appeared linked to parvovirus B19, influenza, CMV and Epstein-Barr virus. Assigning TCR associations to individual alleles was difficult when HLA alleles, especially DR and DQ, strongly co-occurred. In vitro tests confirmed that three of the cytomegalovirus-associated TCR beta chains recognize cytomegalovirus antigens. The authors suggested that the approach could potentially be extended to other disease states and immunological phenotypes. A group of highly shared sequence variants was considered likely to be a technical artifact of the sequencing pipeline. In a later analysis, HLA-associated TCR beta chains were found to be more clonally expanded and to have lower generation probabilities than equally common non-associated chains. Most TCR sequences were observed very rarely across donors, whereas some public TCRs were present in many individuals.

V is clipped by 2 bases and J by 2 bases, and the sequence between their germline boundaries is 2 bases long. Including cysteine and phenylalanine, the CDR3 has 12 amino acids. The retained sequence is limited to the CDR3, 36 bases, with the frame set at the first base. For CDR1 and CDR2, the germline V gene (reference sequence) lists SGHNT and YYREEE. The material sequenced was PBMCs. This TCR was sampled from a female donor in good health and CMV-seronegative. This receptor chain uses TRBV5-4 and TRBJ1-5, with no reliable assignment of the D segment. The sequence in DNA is TGTGCCAGCAGCTTCGGCAATCAGCCCCAGCATTTT. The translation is CASSFGNQPQHF.